This entry lists 26 T cell receptor beta chains sequenced from one sample in a study of TIL therapy for anti-PD-1-resistant metastatic lung cancer. Sequencing used immunoSEQ v3. This table comes from immunoSEQ multiplex PCR, and its TCRdb copy is limited to in-frame clones, with some not included. The table shows about 6,300 clones, with around three fifths occurring only once. Noted time point: pre-treatment sample, taken before nivolumab and TIL therapy. Pleural nodules or supraclavicular lymph nodes made up most of the excised metastases sampled. The starting material was tumor tissue, obtained at baseline. The receptors come from a person aged 25 to 85 with non-small cell lung cancer.

The chain employs TRBV30 and TRBJ2-6; D gene uncertain. The CDR3 runs 15 residues. Trimming took 0 bases from V and 0 from J, leaving 6 bases between them. Germline loops: CDR1 GTSNPN, CDR2 SVGIG (reference sequence). As DNA, the CDR3 is TGTGCCTGGAGTGTATACAGCTCTGGGGCCAACGTCCTGACTTTC. Protein: CAWSVYSSGANVLTF.

This chain links TRBV5-1 with TRBJ2-7; 9 positions match TRBD1. Germline V gene lookup returns CDR1 SGHRS and CDR2 YFSETQ. This CDR3 is built from 14 residues. Trimming took 4 bases from V and 5 from J; bases not matched to a gene: 7. CDR3 DNA: TGCGCCAGCAGCGAGGGACAGGGTGACAACGAGCAGTACTTC. It encodes CASSEGQGDNEQYF.

This sequence joins TRBV24-1 and TRBJ2-1, with a weak D call TRBD2 (5 bases). V lost 6 bases to trimming and J lost 0 bases, with 11 bases between them. CDR3 length: 15 amino acids. Germline V gene sequence: CDR1 KGHDR, CDR2 SFDVKD. The CDR3, as DNA: TGTGCCACCAGTCGTTCGGGGAGCTCCTACAATGAGCAGTTCTTC. As protein: CATSRSGSSYNEQFF.

The chain links TRBV6-6 to TRBJ2-5; D not certain. Germline V CDR1 and CDR2: MNHNY, SVGAGI (reference sequence). The CDR3 consists of 13 residues. V gave up 3 bases and J gave up 5 bases, with 10 bases separating them. The CDR3 here is CASSYEWVETQYF. CDR3 coding DNA: TGTGCCAGCAGTTATGAATGGGTTGAGACCCAGTACTTC.

This CDR3 is CASSLTGTTDTQYF. The CDR3 DNA is TGTGCCAGCAGCTTAACAGGGACCACAGATACGCAGTATTTT. This sequence joins TRBV5-5 and TRBJ2-3; a weak D match, TRBD1 (6 bases). The V end lost 2 bases, the J end lost 2 bases, and 9 bases lay between the germline ends. The CDR3 length is 14 residues. Looked up from germline, CDR1 is SGHKS and CDR2 is YYEKEE (reference sequence).

This clone was observed a handful of times. This rearrangement joins TRBV6-5 to TRBJ1-2, with 7 nucleotides matching TRBD1. Germline V gives CDR1 MNHEY, CDR2 SVGAGI. This CDR3 is 14 amino acids long. The ends lost 5 bases at V and 4 bases at J; junction bases unmatched: 7. In nucleotides, the CDR3 is TGTGCCAGCAGTCTTGCGCGGGACAGCTATGGCTACACCTTC. It is translated as CASSLARDSYGYTF.

V usage is TRBV5-1 and J usage is TRBJ2-1; 12 positions agree with TRBD2. The junction had 13 bases not matched to a gene; V was cut back by 0 bases and J by 3 bases. Germline loops: CDR1 SGHRS, CDR2 YFSETQ. This CDR3 has 20 amino acids. DNA for the CDR3: TGCGCCAGCAGCTTGGTTAGGTCTAGCGGGAGGGCCAGTAACTACAATGAGCAGTTCTTC. Translated: CASSLVRSSGRASNYNEQFF. Variable domain in full (rest from reference TRBV5-1 and TRBJ2-1): KAGVTQTPRYLIKTRGQQVTLSCSPISGHRSVSWYQQTPGQGLQFLFEYFSETQRNKGNFPGRFSGRQFSNSRSEMNVSTLELGDSALYLCASSLVRSSGRASNYNEQFFGPGTRLTVL.

The table lists this clone with a few counts. The rearrangement joins TRBV4-3 to TRBJ1-2; no reliable D call. V was pared by 3 bases and J by 4 bases, with 12 bases between. Germline loops: CDR1 LGHNA, CDR2 YSLEER. The CDR3 is 14 residues long. CDR3 residues: CASSHGPGTYGYTF. The CDR3 DNA reads TGCGCCAGCAGCCACGGACCAGGAACCTATGGCTACACCTTC.

This clone was counted a few times. This chain uses TRBV27 with TRBJ2-1; tentatively, D is TRBD2 (6 bases). The CDR3 totals 17 residues. Germline V gene data show CDR1 as MNHEY and CDR2 as SMNVEV (reference sequence). Trimming pared 4 bases from V and 4 bases from J, leaving 20 bases between. CDR3 loop: CASSSPLGGNGYNEQFF. As DNA, the CDR3 is TGTGCCAGCAGTTCCCCCCTTGGCGGGAATGGATACAATGAGCAGTTCTTC.

The gene calls are TRBV10-3 and TRBJ2-1, with 11 bases aligning to TRBD2. Germline CDR1 and CDR2: ENHRY and SYGVKD. Trimming at V came to 1 base and at J to 5 bases, leaving 4 bases not matched to a gene. The CDR3 extends over 16 amino acids. The CDR3 region is CAISELSSGGHNEQFF. DNA for the CDR3: TGTGCCATCAGTGAGTTGTCTAGCGGGGGGCACAATGAGCAGTTCTTC.

The gene calls are TRBV27 and TRBJ1-2; 9 bases line up with TRBD1. The ends lost 5 bases at V and 4 bases at J; junction bases unmatched: 20. Per germline, CDR1 MNHEY and CDR2 SMNVEV (reference sequence). The CDR3 covers 19 residues. In nucleotides, the CDR3 is TGTGCCAGCAGTGGGAAAACTCCGGGACAGGGAAGTATAGGCTATGGCTACACCTTC. Protein product: CASSGKTPGQGSIGYGYTF.

The rearrangement links TRBV5-1 to TRBJ2-5, with D possibly matching TRBD2 (6 bases). Germline V gene data show CDR1 as SGHRS and CDR2 as YFSETQ. This CDR3 region has 15 residues. Trimming removed 0 bases from V and 0 bases from J, with 9 bases in between. CDR3 loop: CASSLASADQETQYF. The CDR3 region has the DNA TGCGCCAGCAGCTTGGCTAGCGCGGACCAAGAGACCCAGTACTTC.

The chain links TRBV7-2 to TRBJ2-3, with TRBD1 matching 7 bases. V gave up 5 bases and J gave up 0 bases; unmatched junction bases: 2. Germline V gene sequence: CDR1 SGHTA, CDR2 FQGNSA. The CDR3 runs to 14 residues. This CDR3 is CASSPDRSTDTQYF. In DNA, the CDR3 is TGTGCCAGCAGCCCGGACAGGAGCACAGATACGCAGTATTTT.

V is TRBV6-1 and J is TRBJ2-3; TRBD2 is a possible D gene (5 bases). Trimming took off 3 bases at V and 2 bases at J, with 15 bases between the two ends. The CDR3 is 16 amino acids. Germline V gene sequence: CDR1 MNHNS, CDR2 SASEGT. The CDR3 sequence is CASSDYTGFSTDTQYF. As DNA, the CDR3 is TGTGCCAGCAGTGACTATACGGGATTTTCCACAGATACGCAGTATTTT.

The V and J genes are TRBV5-1 and TRBJ1-1; TRBD1 might be the D (6 bases). V lost 4 bases and J lost 2, with 15 bases in between. CDR1 is SGHRS and CDR2 is YFSETQ in the germline V gene. The CDR3 length is 15 residues. CDR3 in DNA: TGCGCCAGCAGCGACGACAGGCGTCTAAACACTGAAGCTTTCTTT. Its translation: CASSDDRRLNTEAFF.

The V and J genes are TRBV4-1 and TRBJ2-6; D possibly corresponds to TRBD1 (6 bases). The V and J ends lost 4 bases and 0 bases respectively, with 19 bases between them. Germline-derived CDR1 and CDR2 are MGHRA and YSYEKL. The CDR3 spans 19 residues. CDR3 protein: CASSPPPRGESSGANVLTF. The CDR3 region has the DNA TGCGCCAGCAGCCCCCCACCCAGGGGTGAAAGCTCTGGGGCCAACGTCCTGACTTTC.

This clone was seen once. The chain is built from TRBV3-1 (or the pseudogene TRBV3-2) and TRBJ2-7; no reliable D call. V lost 5 bases and J lost 3, with 11 bases in between. From germline, CDR1 is LGHDT and CDR2 YNNKEL (reference sequence). There are 13 residues in the CDR3. The CDR3: CASSASDNYEQYF. The CDR3 DNA follows: TGTGCCAGCAGCGCAAGTGATAACTACGAGCAGTACTTC.

This chain joins TRBV28 and TRBJ1-4; D unresolved. V was cut by 5 bases and J by 6 bases, with 16 bases left in between. Germline loops: CDR1 MDHEN, CDR2 SYDVKM. CDR3 length equals 15 residues. CDR3 bases: TGTGCCAGCAGTGTCTCGGGAGGAACGGATGAAAAACTGTTTTTT. Translated, it gives CASSVSGGTDEKLFF.

The chain couples TRBV19 to TRBJ2-1; 7 bases match TRBD2. Germline V gene data show CDR1 as LNHDA and CDR2 as SQIVND (reference sequence). The CDR3 runs 15 residues. Unmatched junction bases numbered 9, after V lost 5 bases and J lost 5 bases. In DNA form, the CDR3 reads TGTGCCAGTAGTGACTTCCAGCGGGACGACAATGAGCAGTTCTTC. Translating gives CASSDFQRDDNEQFF.

The chain couples TRBV6-5 to TRBJ2-7; the match to TRBD2 covers 7 bases. The J segment lost 7 bases and the V segment lost 2 bases, leaving 5 bases of the junction unmatched. CDR1 MNHEY and CDR2 SVGAGI come from the germline V gene. CDR3 length: 13 amino acids. The CDR3 protein is CASSYSGALEQYV. The CDR3, as DNA: TGTGCCAGCAGTTACAGCGGGGCCTTGGAGCAGTACGTC.

The gene calls are TRBV5-4 and TRBJ1-1; D is unresolved. This CDR3 is 15 amino acids long. V dropped 2 bases and J dropped 3 bases, with 14 bases sitting between them. The germline gives CDR1 SGHNT, CDR2 YYREEE (reference sequence). The CDR3 is CASSFPGWVDTEAFF. CDR3 sequence (DNA): TGTGCCAGCAGCTTCCCTGGATGGGTCGACACTGAAGCTTTCTTT.

The chain links TRBV5-5 to TRBJ2-3; TRBD1 matches 11 bases. The junction had 2 bases not matched to a gene; V was cut back by 4 bases and J by 4 bases. Germline values: CDR1 SGHKS, CDR2 YYEKEE (reference sequence). There are 14 residues in the CDR3. DNA of the CDR3: TGTGCCAGCAGCCGGGGACAGGGGGCAGATACGCAGTATTTT. It encodes CASSRGQGADTQYF. The full variable domain, its missing parts supplied by reference TRBV5-5 and TRBJ2-3, is DAGVTQSPTHLIKTRGQQVTLRCSPISGHKSVSWYQQVLGQGPQFIFQYYEKEERGRGNFPDRFSARQFPNYSSELNVNALLLGDSALYLCASSRGQGADTQYFGPGTRLTVL.

V is TRBV5-4 and J is TRBJ2-3; 10 bases agree with TRBD2. The CDR3 has 16 residues. V was pared by 0 bases and J by 0 bases, with 1 base of the junction left unmatched. The germline V gene encodes CDR1 SGHNT and CDR2 YYREEE (reference sequence). CDR3 amino acids: CASSLGLAGSTDTQYF. CDR3 DNA sequence: TGTGCCAGCAGCTTGGGACTAGCGGGTAGCACAGATACGCAGTATTTT.

This clone turned up a few times. The rearrangement joins TRBV21-1 to TRBJ1-3. TRBV21-1 is a known pseudogene. The CDR3 is made up of 19 amino acids. The CDR3 spells CASSAPPVSALSGGNTIYF. The CDR3 region has the DNA TGTGCCAGCAGCGCCCCTCCGGTCTCCGCCCTCTCGGGAGGAAACACCATATATTTT.

Of note for this clone: The junction shows a germline mismatch at one end, possibly a read error. V and J are TRBV6-1 and TRBJ1-2, with D maybe TRBD1 (5 bases). Germline lookup yields CDR1 MNHNS and CDR2 SASEGT. This CDR3 region has 14 residues. The CDR3 DNA reads as TGTACCAGCAGTGAAGTTACGACAGCGTTTGGCTACACCTTC. Translated: CTSSEVTTAFGYTF.

The rearrangement uses TRBV9 and TRBJ2-7, with no clear D. The V end was cut by 5 bases, the J end by 3 bases, with 18 bases between. This CDR3 spans 15 amino acids. Germline values: CDR1 SGDLS, CDR2 YYNGEE. Here the CDR3 reads CASREQGPIVYEQYV. CDR3 coding DNA: TGTGCCAGCAGAGAACAAGGACCGATAGTCTACGAGCAGTACGTC.